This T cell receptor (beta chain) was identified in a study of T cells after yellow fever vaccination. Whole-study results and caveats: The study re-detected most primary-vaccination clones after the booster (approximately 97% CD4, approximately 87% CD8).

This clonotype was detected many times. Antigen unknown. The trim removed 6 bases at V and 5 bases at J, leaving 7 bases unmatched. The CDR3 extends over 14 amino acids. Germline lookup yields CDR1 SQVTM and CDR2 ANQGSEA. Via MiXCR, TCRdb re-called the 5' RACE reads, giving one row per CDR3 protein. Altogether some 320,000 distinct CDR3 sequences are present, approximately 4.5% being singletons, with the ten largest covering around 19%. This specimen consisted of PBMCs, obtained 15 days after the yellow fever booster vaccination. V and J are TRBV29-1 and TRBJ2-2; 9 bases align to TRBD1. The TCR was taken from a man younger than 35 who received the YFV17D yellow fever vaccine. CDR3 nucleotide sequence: TGCAGCGTGCCCGGGACAGGGAAAACCGGGGAGCTGTTTTTT. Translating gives CSVPGTGKTGELFF.